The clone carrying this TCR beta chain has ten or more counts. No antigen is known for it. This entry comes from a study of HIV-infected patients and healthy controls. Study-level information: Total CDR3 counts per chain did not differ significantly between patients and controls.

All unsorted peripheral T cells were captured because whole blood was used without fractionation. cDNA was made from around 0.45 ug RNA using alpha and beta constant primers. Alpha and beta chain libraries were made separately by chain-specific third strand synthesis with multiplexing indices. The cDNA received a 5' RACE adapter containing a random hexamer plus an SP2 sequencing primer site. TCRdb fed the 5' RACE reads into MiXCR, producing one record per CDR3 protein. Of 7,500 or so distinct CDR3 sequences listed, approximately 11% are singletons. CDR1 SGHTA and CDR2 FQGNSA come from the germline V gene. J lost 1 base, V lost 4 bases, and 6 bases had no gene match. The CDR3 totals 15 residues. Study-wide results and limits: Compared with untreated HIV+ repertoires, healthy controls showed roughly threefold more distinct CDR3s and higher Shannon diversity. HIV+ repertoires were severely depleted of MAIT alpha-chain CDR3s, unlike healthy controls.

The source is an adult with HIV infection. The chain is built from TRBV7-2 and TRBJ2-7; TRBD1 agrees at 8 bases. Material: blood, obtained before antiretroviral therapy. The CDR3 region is CASSSGQGSSYEQYF. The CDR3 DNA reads TGTGCCAGCAGCTCCGGACAGGGTTCTTCCTACGAGCAGTACTTC.